This T cell receptor (beta chain) was recovered during a study of blood T cell repertoires in COVID-19. On the study more broadly: Sites in the United States, Italy and Spain provided acute and convalescent COVID-19 samples. PBMCs, B-cell-depleted T cells, or T cells provided the cDNA or gDNA that made up the material.

In the authors' workflow: Reference gene primer amplification gave nucleated cell count estimates. Data came from immunoSEQ multiplex PCR; TCRdb stores just in-frame clones and leaves some out. V, J and clone size derive from that table, while D and trimming were established from the DNA sequence. The sample consists of about 71,000 clones, around 80% of them appearing once. At least ten counts were recorded for this clone. The clonotype comes from a woman of 80 years or more with active or convalescent COVID-19. The source material was peripheral blood.

This chain's CDR3 is CASCTGGAGSPLHF. In DNA form, the CDR3 reads TGTGCCAGCTGTACAGGGGGCGCCGGATCACCCCTCCACTTT. This chain joins TRBV27 and TRBJ1-6; 9 nucleotides agree with TRBD1. V dropped 8 bases and J dropped 10; count of bases not matched to a gene: 9. The germline CDR1 and CDR2 sequences are MNHEY and SMNVEV (reference sequence). The CDR3 runs to 14 residues.